This T cell receptor (beta chain) was found in a study of T-cell memory formation after mild COVID-19. About the study: The study found TCR clusters largely donor specific. Notes on the study in general: Second-wave clones with a day 37 peak had unconfirmed SARS-CoV-2 specificity.

5'RACE with constant-segment primers yielded barcoded, UMI-tagged TCR alpha and TCR beta cDNA libraries. One entry per CDR3 protein results from TCRdb running MiXCR on the 5' RACE reads. The sample contains hundreds of thousands of distinct CDR3 sequences, about 20% of which appear only once. The V gene's germline CDR1 is SEHNR and CDR2 FQNEAQ (reference sequence). The length of the CDR3 is 20 residues. Trimming took 3 bases from V and 4 from J, leaving 31 bases between them. Concerning this clonotype itself: Its antigen remains unknown.

The sample taken for sequencing was PBMCs or a T cell subset sorted from them (not recorded which). V gene TRBV7-9 combines with J gene TRBJ2-7; possibly TRBD2 for D (5 bases). This clonotype was obtained from an adult woman who had mild COVID-19 (a few samples of this study predate the infection). Cell type and time point are not known. The CDR3 protein is CASSFVRWGDHGQMGYEQYF. The CDR3 nucleotides are TGTGCCAGCAGCTTTGTCCGTTGGGGAGACCATGGGCAAATGGGGTACGAGCAGTACTTC.